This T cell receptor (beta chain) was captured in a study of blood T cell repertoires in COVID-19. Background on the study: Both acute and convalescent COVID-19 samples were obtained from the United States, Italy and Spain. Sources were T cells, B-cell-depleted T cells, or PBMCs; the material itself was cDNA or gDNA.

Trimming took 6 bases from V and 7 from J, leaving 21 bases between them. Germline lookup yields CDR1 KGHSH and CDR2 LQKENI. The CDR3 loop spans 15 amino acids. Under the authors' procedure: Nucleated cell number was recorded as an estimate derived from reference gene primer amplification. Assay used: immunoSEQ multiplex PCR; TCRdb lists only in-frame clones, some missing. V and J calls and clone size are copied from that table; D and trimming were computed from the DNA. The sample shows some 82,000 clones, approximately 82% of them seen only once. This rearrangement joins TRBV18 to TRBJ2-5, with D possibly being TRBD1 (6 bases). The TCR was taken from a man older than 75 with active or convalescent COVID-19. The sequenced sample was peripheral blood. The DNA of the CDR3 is TGTGCCAGCTCCCCCAGCCCAGGGGCCGAGGGGACCCAGTACTTC. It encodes CASSPSPGAEGTQYF.